This TCR beta chain was documented in a study of blood T cell repertoires in COVID-19. V lost 3 bases to trimming and J lost 5 bases; unmatched junction nucleotides: 7. The CDR3 runs to 15 residues. CDR1 and CDR2 (germline): MDHEN, SYDVKM. Using immunoSEQ multiplex PCR, the repertoire was profiled, and TCRdb retains in-frame clones only, with some absent. The profile shows 150,000 to 200,000 clones, more than 85% of them singletons. The sequence derives from a woman aged 25 to 39 with active or convalescent COVID-19. The chain joins TRBV28 to TRBJ2-3, with 8 bases matching TRBD1. Material for sequencing was peripheral blood. CDR3 protein: CASSLQGAVGDTQYF. The CDR3 DNA follows: TGTGCCAGCAGTTTGCAGGGGGCGGTTGGAGATACGCAGTATTTT.